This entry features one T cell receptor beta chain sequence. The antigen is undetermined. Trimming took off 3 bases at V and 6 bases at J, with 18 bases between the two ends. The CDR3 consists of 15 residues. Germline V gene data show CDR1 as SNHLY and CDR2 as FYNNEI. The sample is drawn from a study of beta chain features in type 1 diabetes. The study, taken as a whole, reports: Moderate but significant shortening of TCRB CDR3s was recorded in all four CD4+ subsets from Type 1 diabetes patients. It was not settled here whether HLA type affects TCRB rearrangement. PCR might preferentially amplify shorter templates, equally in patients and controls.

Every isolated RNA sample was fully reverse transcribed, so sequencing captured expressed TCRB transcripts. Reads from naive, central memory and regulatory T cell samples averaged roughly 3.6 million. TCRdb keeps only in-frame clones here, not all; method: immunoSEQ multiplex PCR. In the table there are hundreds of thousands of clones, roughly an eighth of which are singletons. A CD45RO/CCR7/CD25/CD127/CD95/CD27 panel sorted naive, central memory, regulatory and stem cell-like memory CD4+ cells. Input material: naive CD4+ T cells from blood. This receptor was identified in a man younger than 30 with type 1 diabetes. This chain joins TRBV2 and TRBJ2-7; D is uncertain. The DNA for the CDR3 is TGTGCCAGCAGTGAGTCACTGCACACTCCTAGCGAGCAGTACTTC. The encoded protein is CASSESLHTPSEQYF.